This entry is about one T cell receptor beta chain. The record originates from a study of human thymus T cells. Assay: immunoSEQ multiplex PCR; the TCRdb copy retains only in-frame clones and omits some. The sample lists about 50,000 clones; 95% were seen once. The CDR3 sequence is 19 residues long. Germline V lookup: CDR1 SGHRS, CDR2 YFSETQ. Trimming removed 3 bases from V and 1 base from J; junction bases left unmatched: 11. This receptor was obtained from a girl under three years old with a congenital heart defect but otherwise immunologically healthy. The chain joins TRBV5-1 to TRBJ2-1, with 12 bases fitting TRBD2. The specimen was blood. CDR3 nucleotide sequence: TGCGCCAGCAGCTCTGGACCTACGACTAGCGGGAGTTCCTACAATGAGCAGTTCTTC. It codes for CASSSGPTTSGSSYNEQFF.